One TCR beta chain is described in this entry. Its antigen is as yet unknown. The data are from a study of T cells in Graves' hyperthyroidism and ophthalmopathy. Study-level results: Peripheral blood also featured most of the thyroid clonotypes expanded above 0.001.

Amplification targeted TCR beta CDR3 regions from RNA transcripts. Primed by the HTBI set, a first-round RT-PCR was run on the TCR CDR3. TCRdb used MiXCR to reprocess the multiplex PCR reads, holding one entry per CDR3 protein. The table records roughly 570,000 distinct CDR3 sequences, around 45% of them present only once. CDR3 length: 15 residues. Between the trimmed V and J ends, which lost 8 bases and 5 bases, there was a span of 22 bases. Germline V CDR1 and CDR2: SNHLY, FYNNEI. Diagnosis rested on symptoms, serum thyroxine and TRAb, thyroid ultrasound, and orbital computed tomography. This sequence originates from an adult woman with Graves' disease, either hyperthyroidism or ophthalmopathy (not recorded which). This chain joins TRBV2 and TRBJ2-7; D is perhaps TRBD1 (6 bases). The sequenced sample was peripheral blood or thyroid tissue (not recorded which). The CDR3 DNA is TGTGCCAGCCGATCCTGGGGCAGGGGAAGCAACGAGCAGTACTTC. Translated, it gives CASRSWGRGSNEQYF.